This TCR beta chain was obtained from a study of T cells in Graves' hyperthyroidism and ophthalmopathy. The germline V and J ends were trimmed by 6 bases and 6 bases, with 14 bases remaining between them. Germline CDR1 is MNHEY and CDR2 is SVGEGT. This CDR3 comprises 14 residues. Diagnosis relied on clinical symptoms, serum thyroxine and TRAb, thyroid ultrasound and orbital computed tomography. Isolation of PBMCs was performed on around 9.7 ml fresh peripheral blood. Amplification of TCR beta CDR3 regions was performed using RNA transcripts as template. The study used the HTBI primer set for a first-round RT-PCR of the TCR CDR3. TCRdb called the multiplex PCR reads again in MiXCR, with one record for every CDR3 protein. The sample holds roughly 300,000 distinct CDR3 sequences, around a sixth seen once.

The material sequenced was blood. The clonotype was recovered from a woman aged 45-60 years with Graves' hyperthyroidism. The rearrangement uses TRBV6-2 or TRBV6-3 and TRBJ1-4; a possible D gene is TRBD1 (5 bases). CDR3 residues: CASRDSGTYEKLFF. CDR3 DNA sequence: TGTGCCAGCAGAGACTCAGGGACGTATGAAAAACTGTTTTTT.